This T cell receptor (beta chain) was obtained from a study of T-cell memory formation after mild COVID-19. Study-wide findings and caveats: Chiefly within CM and EM were the contracting CD4+ clones; CD8+ ones were within EMRA. A balance of CD4 and CD8 characterized clones contracting day 15 to 85, whereas later expanders leaned CD4+. Pre-infection memory showed some responding clones, and this suggested that cross-reactive memory joined.

MiXCR, run by TCRdb on the 5' RACE reads, gives a single entry per CDR3 protein. The table records some 180,000 distinct CDR3 sequences, roughly 20% of them present only once. As to this clonotype: The antigen remains unidentified.

The sample was PBMCs or a T cell subset sorted from them (not recorded which). The source of this sequence is a man in his late teens or twenties who had mild COVID-19 (a few samples of this study predate the infection). Cell type and time point are not known.

DNA for the CDR3: TGTGCCAGCAGCGATCGGACAGGGAGGTACGAGCAGTACTTC. Translating it yields CASSDRTGRYEQYF. This chain connects TRBV9 to TRBJ2-7; 8 bases line up with TRBD1. The V gene's germline CDR1 is SGDLS and CDR2 YYNGEE. The CDR3 spans 14 residues. The J segment lost 4 bases and the V segment lost 3 bases, leaving 6 bases of the junction unmatched.